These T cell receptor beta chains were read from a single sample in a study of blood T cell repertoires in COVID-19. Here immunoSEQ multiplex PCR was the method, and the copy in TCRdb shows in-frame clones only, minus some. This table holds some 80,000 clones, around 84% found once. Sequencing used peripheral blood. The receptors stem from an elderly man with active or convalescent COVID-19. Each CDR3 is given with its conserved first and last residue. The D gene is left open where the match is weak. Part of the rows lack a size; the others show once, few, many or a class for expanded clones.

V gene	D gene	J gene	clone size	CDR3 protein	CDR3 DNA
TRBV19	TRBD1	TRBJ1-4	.	CASHQGGMGEKLFF	TGTGCCAGCCACCAGGGGGGAATGGGCGAAAAACTGTTTTTT
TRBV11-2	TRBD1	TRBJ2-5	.	CASSLVPTGYETQYF	TGTGCCAGCAGCTTAGTCCCGACAGGGTACGAGACCCAGTACTTC
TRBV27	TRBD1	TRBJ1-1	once	CASGADRGAFF	TGTGCCAGCGGCGCGGACAGGGGAGCTTTCTTT
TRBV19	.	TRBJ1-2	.	CASSIKGVYGYTF	TGTGCCAGTAGTATAAAGGGGGTCTATGGCTACACCTTC
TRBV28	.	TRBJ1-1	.	CASSPPGDFEAFF	TGTGCCAGCAGTCCACCCGGGGATTTTGAAGCTTTCTTT
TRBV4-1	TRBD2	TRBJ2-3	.	CASSRLGTSSGEDTQYF	TGCGCCAGCAGCCGGTTGGGGACTAGCTCCGGGGAAGATACGCAGTATTTT
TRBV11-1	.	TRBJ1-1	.	CASRPNSYTEAFF	TGTGCCAGCAGACCGAACAGTTACACTGAAGCTTTCTTT
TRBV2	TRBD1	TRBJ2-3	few	CAKGNRGISDTQYF	TGTGCCAAGGGTAACAGGGGAATATCCGATACGCAGTATTTT
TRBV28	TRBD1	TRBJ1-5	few	CASSDGQVNQPQHF	TGTGCCAGCAGTGACGGACAGGTCAATCAGCCCCAGCATTTT
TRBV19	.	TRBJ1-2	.	CASTQGVYGYTF	TGTGCCAGTACGCAGGGCGTCTATGGCTACACCTTC
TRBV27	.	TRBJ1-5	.	CASSPWLVRGLGNQPQHF	TGTGCCAGCAGTCCCTGGTTAGTTCGCGGTCTGGGCAATCAGCCCCAGCATTTT
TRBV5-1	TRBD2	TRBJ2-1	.	CASSLDGGGIGNEQFF	TGCGCCAGCAGCTTGGACGGGGGAGGGATTGGAAATGAGCAGTTCTTC
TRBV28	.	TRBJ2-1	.	CASRVGGAISYNEQFF	TGTGCCAGCAGGGTTGGCGGTGCGATCTCCTACAATGAGCAGTTCTTC
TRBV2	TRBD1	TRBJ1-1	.	CARGQGMNTEAFF	TGTGCCAGGGGACAGGGAATGAACACTGAAGCTTTCTTT
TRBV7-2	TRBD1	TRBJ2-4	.	CASSPLGGGQGLNIQYF	TGTGCCAGCAGCCCTCTAGGGGGGGGACAGGGTCTAAACATTCAGTACTTC
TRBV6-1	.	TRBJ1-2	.	CASSERDYGYTF	TGTGCCAGCAGTGAGAGGGACTATGGCTACACCTTC
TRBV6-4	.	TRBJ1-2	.	CASSERYGAGYTF	TGTGCCAGCAGTGAACGCTATGGGGCTGGCTACACCTTC
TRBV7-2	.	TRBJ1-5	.	CASSLGRVGGNQPQHF	TGTGCCAGCAGCTTAGGGAGGGTGGGGGGAAATCAGCCCCAGCATTTT